Following are 20 T cell receptor beta chains from one sample sequenced in a study of blood T cells in healthy people across ages. Alongside a J-beta primer mix, a sample-barcoded 5' primer served in a second PCR lasting roughly 6 to 11 cycles. TCRdb independently ran MiXCR on the 5' RACE reads; one entry per CDR3 protein. The data contain about 540,000 distinct CDR3 sequences, approximately 25% of them singletons. These data also formed part of another study, on T cells of mothers and their children.

Sequencing used blood. Receptor source: a boy aged 5-17 years in good health.

The genes are TRBV4-3 and TRBJ1-2; tentative D call: TRBD1 (5 bases). CDR3 length equals 16 residues. Deletions cut 0 bases from V and 4 bases from J, with 15 bases between. The V gene's germline CDR1 is LGHNA and CDR2 YSLEER. The CDR3 bases are TGCGCCAGCAGCCAAGATCGGGGGGGATCGAGCTATGGCTACACCTTC. Residues: CASSQDRGGSSYGYTF.

The sample holds a few counts of this clonotype. The chain combines TRBV28 with TRBJ2-5; possible D gene TRBD1, 5 bases. This CDR3 contains 13 residues. Trimming pared 5 bases from V and 11 bases from J, leaving 18 bases between. From germline, CDR1 is MDHEN and CDR2 SYDVKM. The CDR3: CASSPSGIIEQYF. The CDR3 DNA reads as TGTGCCAGCAGTCCATCAGGGATAATAGAGCAGTACTTC.

This sequence joins TRBV10-3 and TRBJ2-1; D remains unclear. This CDR3 has 11 residues. Germline CDR1 reads ENHRY; CDR2 reads SYGVKD. With 4 bases removed from V and 7 bases from J, the gap between germline ends came to 5 bases. The chain's CDR3 is CAISVGNEQFF. DNA of the CDR3: TGTGCCATCAGTGTCGGGAATGAGCAGTTCTTC.

The V gene is TRBV7-2, the J gene TRBJ2-5; D gene unclear. Trimming removed 1 base from V and 4 bases from J, with 10 bases in between. CDR1 and CDR2 (germline): SGHTA, FQGNSA. This CDR3 has 14 residues. CDR3 DNA: TGTGCCAGCAGCTTAGTCGGTTCCAGAGAGACCCAGTACTTC. It encodes CASSLVGSRETQYF.

This clonotype has a handful of counts. V gene TRBV20-1 combines with J gene TRBJ2-1; D is undetermined. Germline V gene data show CDR1 as DFQATT and CDR2 as SNEGSKA (reference sequence). This CDR3 has 15 residues. The V end lost 0 bases, the J end lost 2 bases, and 11 bases lay between the germline ends. CDR3 sequence (DNA): TGCAGTGCTAGAGAGGCGCTCACGCCCTACAATGAGCAGTTCTTC. It encodes CSAREALTPYNEQFF.

V usage is TRBV7-9 and J usage is TRBJ1-3; the D is unclear. V was shortened by 5 bases and J by 8 bases, with 7 bases between the two germline ends. Germline assignment: CDR1 SEHNR and CDR2 FQNEAQ (reference sequence). The CDR3 contains 11 residues. CDR3 bases: TGTGCCAGCAGCCCGACCGACACCATATATTTT. This gives the protein CASSPTDTIYF.

This clonotype was observed a handful of times. The genes are TRBV29-1 and TRBJ2-5; the match to TRBD1 covers 12 bases. V shed 6 bases and J 9 bases; nucleotides not matched to a gene: 11. The CDR3 totals 14 residues. Germline V gene lookup returns CDR1 SQVTM and CDR2 ANQGSEA. The CDR3 coding sequence is TGCAGCGTCGTGGGGACAGGGGGCAGGGAGGCCCAGTACTTC. Protein product: CSVVGTGGREAQYF.

There are many counts of this clonotype. CDR3 bases: TGTGCCAGCAGCAGGGGTGGCGAAAAACTGTTTTTT. Amino acids: CASSRGGEKLFF. This chain joins TRBV6-6 and TRBJ1-4, with a tentative D call TRBD1 (6 bases). Germline CDR1 is MNHNY and CDR2 is SVGAGI (reference sequence). V lost 6 bases and J 8 bases, leaving 10 bases between the germline ends. The CDR3 loop spans 12 amino acids.

Of note for this clonotype: At one end the junction does not follow the germline gene, possibly because of a read error. This rearrangement joins TRBV28 to TRBJ2-7; D is undetermined. The CDR3 length is 15 residues. The germline V gene encodes CDR1 MDHEN and CDR2 SYDVKM. CDR3 in amino acids: CASRPPGRATYEQYF. The CDR3 nucleotides are TGTGCCAGCAGGCCTCCCGGGCGCGCGACCTACGAGCAATACTTC. Full variable domain (outside the CDR3, taken from reference TRBV28 and TRBJ2-7): DVKVTQSSRYLVKRTGEKVFLECVQDMDHENMFWYRQDPGLGLRLIYFSYDVKMKEKGDIPEGYSVSREKKERFSLILESASTNQTSMYLCASRPPGRATYEQYFGPGTRLTVT.

This clonotype occurred once. The chain employs TRBV12-3 or TRBV12-4 and TRBJ2-5; 7 positions match TRBD1. The J segment lost 1 base and the V segment lost 1 base, leaving 6 bases of the junction unmatched. The CDR3 has 16 residues. The CDR3 sequence is CASSLGRGTVQETQYF. In nucleotides, the CDR3 is TGTGCCAGCAGTTTAGGAAGGGGGACAGTCCAAGAGACCCAGTACTTC.

The chain carries TRBV7-2 and TRBJ2-7, with D tentatively TRBD1 or TRBD2 (5 bases each). V lost 0 bases, J lost 5 bases, and 20 bases lay in between. Germline assignment: CDR1 SGHTA and CDR2 FQGNSA. This CDR3 contains 17 residues. CDR3 protein: CASSLAASGTGSNEQYF. The CDR3 coding sequence is TGTGCCAGCAGCTTAGCCGCATCTGGGACGGGGTCAAACGAGCAGTACTTC.

In this sample, this clonotype turned up a few times. This chain connects TRBV4-3 to TRBJ2-5; TRBD1 might be the D (5 bases). Germline V gene sequence: CDR1 LGHNA, CDR2 YSLEER. The CDR3 extends over 14 amino acids. V lost 3 bases, J lost 4 bases, and 12 bases lay in between. The CDR3 loop reads CASSQAGLRETQYF. CDR3 nucleotides: TGCGCCAGCAGCCAGGCAGGGCTGAGAGAGACCCAGTACTTC.

This chain joins TRBV4-1 and TRBJ1-4; 10 nucleotides line up with TRBD1. V trimming: 2 bases; J trimming: 1 base; junction bases outside the gene matches: 4. This CDR3 has 17 amino acids. Germline CDR1 reads MGHRA; CDR2 reads YSYEKL. DNA for the CDR3: TGCGCCAGCAGCCAATACGACAGGGGGCGAACTAATGAAAAACTGTTTTTT. Translation: CASSQYDRGRTNEKLFF.

Comments on this clonotype: Its ends do not fully match the called genes, so a read error is possible. The chain employs TRBV7-7 and TRBJ2-2; the D is unclear. CDR1 is SSHAT, CDR2 FNYEAQ, per germline (reference sequence). The CDR3 sequence is 15 residues long. CDR3 sequence: CASSLDLSNTGELFF. The CDR3 bases are TGTGCTAGCAGCTTAGACCTTTCGAACACCGGGGAGCTGTTTTTT.

This clonotype came up once. V gene TRBV20-1 combines with J gene TRBJ1-1; no reliable D call. The CDR3 extends over 10 amino acids. In germline, CDR1 is DFQATT, CDR2 SNEGSKA (reference sequence). The germline V and J ends were trimmed by 3 bases and 4 bases, with 3 bases remaining between them. CDR3 protein: CSASPTEAFF. In DNA, the CDR3 is TGCAGTGCTAGTCCCACTGAAGCTTTCTTT.

V is TRBV2 and J is TRBJ2-5, with 10 bases lining up with TRBD2. The end of the DNA aligns better with TRBJ2-1, so the J call may be wrong. Germline V gives CDR1 SNHLY, CDR2 FYNNEI. This CDR3 contains 17 residues. CDR3 residues: CASSEAASGSSYNEQFF. The CDR3 DNA follows: TGTGCCAGCAGTGAAGCGGCTAGCGGGAGTTCCTACAATGAGCAGTTCTTC.

This clonotype was counted a few times. This chain links TRBV7-9 with TRBJ1-4, with 7 bases that match TRBD1. Germline trimming cut 5 bases from V and 0 bases from J; bases unmatched to any gene: 6. This CDR3 is built from 16 residues. Germline V gene data show CDR1 as SEHNR and CDR2 as FQNEAQ (reference sequence). This CDR3 reads CASSPKGTATNEKLFF. CDR3 nucleotides: TGTGCCAGCAGCCCGAAAGGGACAGCAACTAATGAAAAACTGTTTTTT. Combining the CDR3 with reference TRBV7-9 and TRBJ1-4 gives the whole variable domain DTGVSQNPRHKITKRGQNVTFRCDPISEHNRLYWYRQTLGQGPEFLTYFQNEAQLEKSRLLSDRFSAERPKGSFSTLEIQRTEQGDSAMYLCASSPKGTATNEKLFFGSGTQLSVL.

The chain joins TRBV7-9 to TRBJ2-5, with 10 bases aligning to TRBD1. The J call is in doubt because the DNA end fits TRBJ2-1 better. CDR3 length equals 14 residues. Germline-derived CDR1 and CDR2 are SEHNR and FQNEAQ (reference sequence). DNA of the CDR3: TGTGCCAGCAATAGGGACAGGGGTTCCGATGAGCAGTTCTTC. Its translation is CASNRDRGSDEQFF.

The V call is TRBV20-1, the J call TRBJ2-3; 14 nucleotides align to TRBD2. The CDR3 is 16 amino acids. Germline CDR1 is DFQATT and CDR2 is SNEGSKA (reference sequence). J was trimmed by 0 bases and V by 3 bases; bases with no gene match: 2. The CDR3 reads CSARTSGGASTDTQYF. The CDR3 coding sequence is TGCAGTGCTAGGACTAGCGGGGGGGCTAGCACAGATACGCAGTATTTT.

The sample holds many counts of this clonotype. The chain uses TRBV29-1 and TRBJ2-4; 8 positions match TRBD1. V was clipped by 2 bases and J by 8 bases; unmatched bases: 8. The CDR3 extends over 14 amino acids. The germline V gene encodes CDR1 SQVTM and CDR2 ANQGSEA. The CDR3 reads CSVEPTDRADIQYF. In DNA, the CDR3 is TGCAGCGTTGAACCAACGGACAGGGCGGACATTCAGTACTTC. The variable domain in full, completed from reference TRBV29-1 and TRBJ2-4, reads SAVISQKPSRDICQRGTSLTIQCQVDSQVTMMFWYRQQPGQSLTLIATANQGSEATYESGFVIDKFPISRPNLTFSTLTVSNMSPEDSSIYLCSVEPTDRADIQYFGAGTRLSVL.